The 11 T cell receptor beta chains given below trace back to one sample, sequenced in a study of beta chain features in type 1 diabetes (dated by TCRdb to 2016 to 2019). The library was obtained by the immunoSEQ multiplex PCR assay. The entire amount of isolated RNA was reverse transcribed using the High Capacity cDNA Reverse Transcription Kit, so the sequenced TCRB transcripts were expressed ones. The immuneACCESS repertoire file appears here via TCRdb, limited to in-frame rearrangements. These files lack a portion of the clones; in checked studies, under half of the deficit traces to unresolved V genes, and the cause of the others is not known. Within this sample are 810,000 or so clones, with roughly 15% of them counted one time only. The ten most abundant clones make up around 0.02% of the sample. Sequenced: naive CD4+ T cells from blood. The sample's cell subset or site, from its label and the paper: true naive CD4+ T cells. The receptors here all came from a woman under 30 in good health.

The CDR3 loop reads CASSLIQMNTGELFF. The CDR3, as DNA: TGCGCCAGCAGCTTAATACAGATGAACACCGGGGAGCTGTTTTTT. The chain has TRBV5-1 and TRBJ2-2, with D uncertain. This CDR3 region has 15 residues. Germline V gene lookup returns CDR1 SGHRS and CDR2 YFSETQ. V was cut by 2 bases and J by 1 base, with 9 bases left in between.

The chain recombines TRBV6-5 with TRBJ2-7; D ambiguous. There are 14 residues in the CDR3. Germline V gene data show CDR1 as MNHEY and CDR2 as SVGAGI. Trimming cost V 2 bases and J 0 bases, with 8 bases left between them. CDR3 DNA: TGTGCCAGCAGTTACCGTGGCCGCTCCTACGAGCAGTACTTC. It translates to CASSYRGRSYEQYF.

The sample holds a few counts of this clone. The chain employs TRBV7-2 and TRBJ2-3; 7 bases align to TRBD2. In germline, CDR1 is SGHTA, CDR2 FQGNSA. Unmatched junction bases numbered 13, after V lost 5 bases and J lost 2 bases. The CDR3 has 17 amino acids. As DNA, the CDR3 is TGTGCCAGCAGCCCCGATCGTCCGGGAGGAGTCACAGATACGCAGTATTTT. Translating it yields CASSPDRPGGVTDTQYF.

This clone was detected a few times. This rearrangement joins TRBV2 to TRBJ2-5; D uncertain. The CDR3 sequence is 11 residues long. Germline-derived CDR1 and CDR2 are SNHLY and FYNNEI. Trimming removed 10 bases from V and 4 bases from J, with 10 bases in between. The CDR3 is CATRSGETQYF. DNA of the CDR3: TGTGCCACGAGGTCGGGAGAGACCCAGTACTTC. Full variable domain (outside the CDR3, taken from reference TRBV2 and TRBJ2-5): EPEVTQTPSHQVTQMGQEVILRCVPISNHLYFYWYRQILGQKVEFLVSFYNNEISEKSEIFDDQFSVERPDGSNFTLKIRSTKLEDSAMYFCATRSGETQYFGPGTRLLVL.

The J gene is TRBJ2-3, the V gene TRBV28; TRBD1 agrees at 8 bases. The CDR3 loop spans 14 amino acids. Unmatched junction bases numbered 9, after V lost 7 bases and J lost 6 bases. Germline CDR1 MDHEN, CDR2 SYDVKM. CDR3 DNA: TGTGCCAGCAAAGACCAGGGGGCGCAGGATACGCAGTATTTT. Its protein product is CASKDQGAQDTQYF.

V gene TRBV5-1 combines with J gene TRBJ2-3; D may correspond to TRBD1 or TRBD2 (5 bases each). V lost 3 bases and J lost 4, with 15 bases in between. This CDR3 has 15 amino acids. CDR1 is SGHRS, CDR2 YFSETQ, per germline. The CDR3 coding sequence is TGCGCCAGCAGCTCCACAGGCGGGTTGTCAGATACGCAGTATTTT. This sequence encodes CASSSTGGLSDTQYF.

This chain connects TRBV25-1 to TRBJ1-3; possibly TRBD1 for D (6 bases). The CDR3 loop spans 16 amino acids. Germline assignment: CDR1 MGHDK and CDR2 SYGVNS. V was pared by 1 base and J by 0 bases, with 10 bases between. The CDR3 protein is CASSELQGHSGNTIYF. Here the CDR3 DNA reads TGTGCCAGCAGTGAATTGCAGGGGCACTCTGGAAACACCATATATTTT.

This sequence joins TRBV27 and TRBJ2-2, with D possibly TRBD2 on 6 matching bases. Trimming removed 6 bases from V and 4 bases from J, with 15 bases in between. The CDR3 runs to 15 residues. Germline lookup yields CDR1 MNHEY and CDR2 SMNVEV (reference sequence). CDR3 nucleotides: TGTGCCAGCAGGATCGGTTTAGCGGTCACCGGGGAGCTGTTTTTT. Its protein is CASRIGLAVTGELFF.

The CDR3 bases are TGTGCCAGCAGCTTAAAGCCCCTAGCACTCATCACAGATACGCAGTATTTT. Residues: CASSLKPLALITDTQYF. V usage is TRBV7-3 and J usage is TRBJ2-3; D may be TRBD2 (5 bases). This CDR3 is 17 amino acids long. CDR1 and CDR2 from the germline V gene are SGHTA and FQGTGA. Trimming stripped 1 base from V and 2 bases from J, with 16 bases between.

CDR3 sequence: CASSHGRLAGTGELFF. As DNA, the CDR3 is TGCGCCAGCAGCCATGGGAGGCTAGCGGGTACCGGGGAGCTGTTTTTT. The chain recombines TRBV4-3 with TRBJ2-2; 8 nucleotides match TRBD2. The CDR3 covers 16 residues. Per germline, CDR1 LGHNA and CDR2 YSLEER. J was trimmed by 5 bases and V by 3 bases; bases with no gene match: 8.

This clone was counted between two and nine times. This chain joins TRBV11-1 and TRBJ2-1; 7 nucleotides align to TRBD2. CDR3 length: 12 amino acids. With 9 bases clipped from V and 5 bases from J, the junction kept 4 bases outside the gene matches. Germline CDR1 reads SGHAT; CDR2 reads FQDESV (reference sequence). As DNA, the CDR3 is TGTGCCAGTTCAGCGGGAAACAATGAGCAGTTCTTC. Protein: CASSAGNNEQFF.